Following are 20 T cell receptor beta chains from one sample sequenced in a study of persistence of HIV-infected CD4 T cells. This was the immunoSEQ version 4 assay in survey mode. Data came from immunoSEQ multiplex PCR; TCRdb stores just in-frame clones and leaves some out. The data show 40,000 to 60,000 clones, about nine tenths seen once. Cells were stimulated nonspecifically with anti-CD3/anti-CD28 magnetic beads. Sorting selected CD4+ T cells upregulating both CD40 ligand and CD69. Antigens for these TCRs are unknown. Sequenced here: CD4+ T cells sorted from PBMCs after approximately 20-hour stimulation, sampled from a patient who received antiretroviral therapy. Receptors were obtained from an adult woman with HIV who was CMV-seropositive.

The chain has TRBV3-1 (or the pseudogene TRBV3-2) and TRBJ1-2, with D unclear. The germline CDR1 and CDR2 sequences are LGHDT and YNNKEL (reference sequence). The CDR3 is made up of 12 amino acids. The V gene lost 3 bases and the J gene lost 12 bases, with 14 bases spanning the gap. DNA for the CDR3: TGTGCCAGCAGCCAGAGCACACGACCTAACACCTTC. Translating it yields CASSQSTRPNTF.

The chain is built from TRBV3-1 (or the pseudogene TRBV3-2) and TRBJ2-5; D is uncertain. V gave up 0 bases and J gave up 4 bases, with 18 bases separating them. CDR1 is LGHDT and CDR2 is YNNKEL in the germline V gene (reference sequence). This CDR3 has 17 residues. The CDR3 loop reads CASSQDRLAPKRETQYF. The CDR3 DNA reads as TGTGCCAGCAGCCAAGATAGACTGGCCCCCAAAAGAGAGACCCAGTACTTC.

The CDR3 DNA reads TGTGCCAGCAGTCCCAGGTACAGCTCCTACGAGCAGTACTTC. Translated, it gives CASSPRYSSYEQYF. The genes are TRBV27 and TRBJ2-7, with D hard to call. The V end lost 5 bases, the J end lost 0 bases, and 11 bases lay between the germline ends. Germline V gene sequence: CDR1 MNHEY, CDR2 SMNVEV (reference sequence). This CDR3 comprises 14 residues.

The sample holds one count of this clone. The chain carries TRBV6-5 and TRBJ1-5; no reliable D call. The V gene's germline CDR1 is MNHEY and CDR2 SVGAGI. V lost 7 bases and J 0 bases, leaving 10 bases between the germline ends. CDR3 size: 14 residues. CDR3: CASINRNSNQPQHF. CDR3 DNA sequence: TGTGCCAGCATAAACAGAAATAGCAATCAGCCCCAGCATTTT.

The chain employs TRBV6-5 and TRBJ1-4; 9 nucleotides match TRBD1. Germline V gene data show CDR1 as MNHEY and CDR2 as SVGAGI. This CDR3 spans 14 amino acids. Unmatched junction bases numbered 6, after V lost 6 bases and J lost 7 bases. The DNA for the CDR3 is TGTGCCAGCAGGTCGGGACAGGGTACTGAAAAACTGTTTTTT. This encodes CASRSGQGTEKLFF.

V gene TRBV18 combines with J gene TRBJ1-3; D gene ambiguous. The CDR3 runs to 19 residues. Germline V gene data show CDR1 as KGHSH and CDR2 as LQKENI. Trimming left V 0 bases short and J 0 bases short, with 18 bases between. The CDR3: CASSPPIGGPIHSGNTIYF. The CDR3 bases are TGTGCCAGCTCACCACCAATTGGAGGGCCTATTCACTCTGGAAACACCATATATTTT.

This chain uses TRBV28 with TRBJ2-7; weak D call: TRBD1 (5 bases). The V end lost 5 bases, the J end lost 3 bases, and 8 bases lay between the germline ends. The germline gives CDR1 MDHEN, CDR2 SYDVKM. This CDR3 spans 12 amino acids. The CDR3, as DNA: TGTGCCAGCAGTCGGACAAACTACGAGCAGTACTTC. It encodes CASSRTNYEQYF. Full variable domain (missing parts from reference TRBV28 and TRBJ2-7): DVKVTQSSRYLVKRTGEKVFLECVQDMDHENMFWYRQDPGLGLRLIYFSYDVKMKEKGDIPEGYSVSREKKERFSLILESASTNQTSMYLCASSRTNYEQYFGPGTRLTVT.

V is TRBV4-1 and J is TRBJ1-2, with a tentative D call TRBD1 (6 bases). The CDR3 sequence is 18 residues long. Trimming shortened V by 0 bases and J by 4 bases, and 21 bases separated the two germline ends. Germline values: CDR1 MGHRA, CDR2 YSYEKL. The chain's CDR3 is CASSQDRGTGRGGYGYTF. The CDR3 DNA reads TGCGCCAGCAGCCAAGATCGAGGCACAGGGAGAGGTGGCTATGGCTACACCTTC.

The chain joins TRBV25-1 to TRBJ2-7; 8 positions agree with TRBD1. V shed 1 base and J 7 bases; nucleotides not matched to a gene: 9. This CDR3 has 15 amino acids. Germline V gives CDR1 MGHDK, CDR2 SYGVNS. In DNA, the CDR3 is TGTGCCAGCAGTGAATGGCGGCAGGGGGCGCGAGAGCAGTACTTC. Translating gives CASSEWRQGAREQYF.

This clone turned up a few times. The gene calls are TRBV5-6 and TRBJ1-6, with a tentative D call TRBD1 (5 bases). The V gene's germline CDR1 is SGHDT and CDR2 YYEEEE. The CDR3 length is 16 residues. Deletions cut 1 base from V and 7 bases from J, with 15 bases between. The DNA for the CDR3 is TGTGCCAGCAGCTTGAACAGGCGAACCTTCAATTCACCCCTCCACTTT. Its protein product is CASSLNRRTFNSPLHF.

Concerning this clone itself: At one boundary the junction diverges from the germline segment, which might be a read error. The chain uses TRBV4-3 and TRBJ2-3; TRBD2 is a possible D gene (5 bases). Germline V gene sequence: CDR1 LGHNA, CDR2 YSLEER. This CDR3 region has 13 residues. For the CDR3, the DNA is TGCGCCAGCAGCGAAGACGGGATGGATACGCAGTATTTT. It codes for CASSEDGMDTQYF.

V gene TRBV11-3 combines with J gene TRBJ1-3, with 9 bases that match TRBD1. V was clipped by 6 bases and J by 2 bases; unmatched bases: 2. CDR3 size: 14 residues. In germline, CDR1 is SGHNT, CDR2 YENEEA. The CDR3 protein is CASRQGAAGNTIYF. In nucleotides, the CDR3 is TGTGCCAGCAGACAGGGGGCCGCTGGAAACACCATATATTTT.

In its sample, this clone was seen a few times. J is TRBJ1-1 and V is TRBV2; TRBD1 matches 8 bases. The CDR3 runs to 14 residues. CDR1 SNHLY and CDR2 FYNNEI come from the germline V gene. J lost 0 bases, V lost 8 bases, and 5 bases had no gene match. CDR3 nucleotide sequence: TGTGCCAGCGGACAGGGCTACTTGAACACTGAAGCTTTCTTT. Protein product: CASGQGYLNTEAFF.

The chain couples TRBV7-3 to TRBJ1-1; no clear D gene. The CDR3 covers 13 residues. V was trimmed by 5 bases and J by 0 bases, leaving 7 bases between them. Germline V lookup: CDR1 SGHTA, CDR2 FQGTGA. CDR3 amino acids: CASSLTVNTEAFF. The CDR3 DNA reads TGTGCCAGCAGCCTCACGGTGAACACTGAAGCTTTCTTT.

The J gene is TRBJ1-1, the V gene TRBV7-9; a possible D gene is TRBD1 (6 bases). V was trimmed by 5 bases and J by 5 bases, leaving 12 bases between them. Germline CDR1 reads SEHNR; CDR2 reads FQNEAQ (reference sequence). This CDR3 is 13 amino acids long. This CDR3 is CASSETGGTEAFF. DNA of the CDR3: TGTGCCAGCAGCGAGACAGGTGGAACTGAAGCTTTCTTT.

The CDR3 nucleotides are TGTGCCAGCAGCTCGGACACCCTCCGAATAAGCTACACCTTC. Amino acid sequence: CASSSDTLRISYTF. This sequence joins TRBV5-6 and TRBJ1-2; D is perhaps TRBD1 (5 bases). V was shortened by 3 bases and J by 9 bases, with 18 bases between the two germline ends. CDR1 SGHDT and CDR2 YYEEEE come from the germline V gene. The CDR3 sequence is 14 residues long.

The CDR3 is CASSLMQGSSGANVLTF. The DNA of the CDR3 is TGTGCCAGCAGCTTGATGCAGGGTAGTTCTGGGGCCAACGTCCTGACTTTC. The chain joins TRBV5-4 to TRBJ2-6; D possibly corresponds to TRBD1 (5 bases). This CDR3 has 17 residues. Trimming stripped 1 base from V and 1 base from J, with 12 bases between. The germline V gene encodes CDR1 SGHNT and CDR2 YYREEE (reference sequence).

The rearrangement uses TRBV10-3 and TRBJ1-1; D is uncertain. Germline V gene sequence: CDR1 ENHRY, CDR2 SYGVKD. CDR3 size: 12 residues. Trimming removed 4 bases at V and 1 base at J, with 4 bases between. In DNA, the CDR3 is TGTGCCATCAGTGCAACGAACACTGAAGCTTTCTTT. Protein product: CAISATNTEAFF.

This clone was picked up one time. The chain uses TRBV29-1 and TRBJ2-1; D gene ambiguous. There are 14 residues in the CDR3. Germline V gene lookup returns CDR1 SQVTM and CDR2 ANQGSEA. The V gene lost 5 bases and the J gene lost 0 bases, with 11 bases spanning the gap. CDR3 nucleotide sequence: TGCAGCGTTTCCCTCCTGAGCTCCTACAATGAGCAGTTCTTC. This gives the protein CSVSLLSSYNEQFF.

The J gene is TRBJ1-2, the V gene TRBV6-5; 8 bases align to TRBD1. The germline CDR1 and CDR2 sequences are MNHEY and SVGAGI. V trimming: 5 bases; J trimming: 1 base; junction bases outside the gene matches: 3. The CDR3 runs to 14 residues. CDR3 sequence: CASSRDRFNYGYTF. CDR3 in DNA: TGTGCCAGCAGTAGGGACAGGTTTAACTATGGCTACACCTTC.